A single T cell receptor beta chain is shown here with its context. This table comes from immunoSEQ multiplex PCR, and its TCRdb copy is limited to in-frame clones, with some not included. The sample contains 25,000 to 30,000 clones, around 63% of which appear only once. V was cut by 6 bases and J by 7 bases, with 18 bases left in between. Germline V gene data show CDR1 as MNHEY and CDR2 as SMNVEV (reference sequence). The CDR3 is 15 residues long. The data were obtained in a study of cytotoxic CD8 clonotypes in ibrutinib-treated CLL. The sequencing used PBMCs, collected after 24 months of ibrutinib treatment. This TCR came from a human donor with chronic lymphocytic leukemia. This sequence joins TRBV27 and TRBJ1-4, with D perhaps TRBD1 (6 bases). The CDR3 DNA sequence: TGTGCCAGCAGACCGCGAGGGGGGCGTACTGAAAAACTGTTTTTT. Translation gives CASRPRGGRTEKLFF.